This T cell receptor (beta chain) emerged from a study of response to subunit inactivated influenza vaccine. Whole-study results and caveats: Authors suggested each seasonal influenza vaccination recruits few new T cells.

This clonotype was recorded a few times. Its antigen is undetermined. Trimming took 0 bases from V and 10 from J, leaving 16 bases between them. Per germline, CDR1 SNHLY and CDR2 FYNNEI. The CDR3 runs 15 residues. A single record per CDR3 protein comes from TCRdb applying MiXCR to the RT-PCR reads. Here the sample spans some 520,000 distinct CDR3 sequences, more than 15% being singletons. V usage is TRBV2 and J usage is TRBJ2-1; perhaps TRBD1 as D (6 bases). Here the sequenced sample was CD4+ T cells sorted from PBMCs, taken approximately 25 months after vaccination. The sequence came from a man aged 45 to 70 who received an inactivated influenza vaccine. In DNA, the CDR3 is TGTGCCAGCAGTGAAGCGGGTGGGGGCATAGGAGAGCAGTTCTTC. As protein: CASSEAGGGIGEQFF.